This TCR beta chain stems from a study of technical replicates of blood from a few donors. The ends were cut back, 3 bases at V and 2 bases at J, with 17 bases in the middle. There are 16 residues in the CDR3. Per the germline V gene, CDR1 is SGHAT and CDR2 is FQNNGV. Libraries were prepared by immunoSEQ multiplex PCR; TCRdb keeps only in-frame clonotypes and omits some of them. Of about 83,000 clones in the sample, about 91% are singletons; the top ten hold roughly 0.28%. Specimen: T cells isolated from PBMCs. The chain uses TRBV11-2 and TRBJ2-7, with D possibly matching TRBD1 (5 bases). This TCR derives from a human donor in good health. In DNA form, the CDR3 reads TGTGCCAGCAGCTTTTCGAGGTCAGACAGACCCTACGAGCAGTACTTC. Amino acids: CASSFSRSDRPYEQYF.